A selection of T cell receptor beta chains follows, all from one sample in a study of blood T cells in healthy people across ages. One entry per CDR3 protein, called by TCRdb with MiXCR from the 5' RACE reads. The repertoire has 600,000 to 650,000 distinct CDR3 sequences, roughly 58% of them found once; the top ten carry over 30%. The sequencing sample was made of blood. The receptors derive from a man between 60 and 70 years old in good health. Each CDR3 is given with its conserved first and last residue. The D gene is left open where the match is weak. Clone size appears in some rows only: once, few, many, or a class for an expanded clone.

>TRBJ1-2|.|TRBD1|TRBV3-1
TGTGCCAGCAGCCGACAGGGGGCGGGCGGCTACACCTTC
CASSRQGAGGYTF
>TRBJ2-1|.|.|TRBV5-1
TGCGCCAGCAGCTTGTTCTCCAACGGGGGCCCGAACAATGAGCAGTTCTTC
CASSLFSNGGPNNEQFF
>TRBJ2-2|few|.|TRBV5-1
TGCGCCAGCAGCTTAGCGGGCAGCTCCGACACCGGGGAGCTGTTTTTT
CASSLAGSSDTGELFF
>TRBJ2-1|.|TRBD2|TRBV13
TGTGCCAGCAGCTCCCGTACTAGCGGGGTGGACAATGAGCAGTTCTTC
CASSSRTSGVDNEQFF
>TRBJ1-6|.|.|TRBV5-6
TGTGCCAGCGGTGGCAACCCAGGTTCACCCCTCCACTTT
CASGGNPGSPLHF
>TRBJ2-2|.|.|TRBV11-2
TGTGCCAGCATACTGGGCAGGGACACCGGGGAGCTGTTTTTT
CASILGRDTGELFF
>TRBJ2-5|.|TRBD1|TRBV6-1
TGTGCCAGCACCTGGGCCGGACAGGGTGTGTTACAGTACTTC
CASTWAGQGVLQYF
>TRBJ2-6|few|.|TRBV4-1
TGCGCCAGCAGCCAAGATGAACGGTTTGCTGGGTCTGAGGCCAACGTCCTGACTTTC
CASSQDERFAGSEANVLTF
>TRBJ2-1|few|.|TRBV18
TGTGCCAGCTCACCACCGGATGGGGCGGTCAATGAGCAGTTCTTC
CASSPPDGAVNEQFF
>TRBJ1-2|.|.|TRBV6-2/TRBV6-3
TGTGCCAGCAGTTACTCAGAGAGTGGGGATGGCTACACCTTC
CASSYSESGDGYTF
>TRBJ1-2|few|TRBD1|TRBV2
TGTGCCAGCAGTGACAGGACAGGGAACTATGGCTACACCTTC
CASSDRTGNYGYTF
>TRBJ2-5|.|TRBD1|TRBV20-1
TGCAGTGCTAGGCGCCGGACAGGTCAAGAGACCCAGTACTTC
CSARRRTGQETQYF
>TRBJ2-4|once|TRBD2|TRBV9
TGTGCCAGCAGCGTAGGAACTAGCGGGGGGTCCTCCACGCGTGAGCAGTACTTC
CASSVGTSGGSSTREQYF
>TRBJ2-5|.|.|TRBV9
TGTGCCAGCAGCGCAGGGGAACAGAAGAATGAGCAGTACTTC
CASSAGEQKNEQYF
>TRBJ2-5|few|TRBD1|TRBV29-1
TGCAGCGTAATGGACAGGGCTAAAGAGACCCAGTACTTC
CSVMDRAKETQYF
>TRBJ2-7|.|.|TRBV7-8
TGTGCCAGCACACCGGGGAGCTCCTACGAGCAGTACTTC
CASTPGSSYEQYF
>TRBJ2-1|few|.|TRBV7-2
TGTGCCAGCAGCCAGGACTTCAGCTCCTACAATGAGCAGTTCTTC
CASSQDFSSYNEQFF
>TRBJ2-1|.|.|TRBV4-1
TGCGCCAGCAGCCAAGATCGGAGGGTCGGTAGCAATGAGCAGTTCTTC
CASSQDRRVGSNEQFF
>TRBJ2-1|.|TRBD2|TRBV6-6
TGTGCCAGCAGTCGGACTAGCGGGGCCTACAATGAGCAGTTCTTC
CASSRTSGAYNEQFF
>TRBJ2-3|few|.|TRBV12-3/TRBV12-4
TGTGCCAGCAGTGAAGTTAGGGCCAAAGGAGATACGCAGTATTTT
CASSEVRAKGDTQYF
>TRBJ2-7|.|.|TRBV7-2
TGTGCCAGCAGCCCCGGGAGTCTCCACGAGCAGTACTTC
CASSPGSLHEQYF
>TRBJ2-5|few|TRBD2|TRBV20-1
TGCAGTGCTAGAGCGCGGGGGGGCGAGACCCAGTACTTC
CSARARGGETQYF
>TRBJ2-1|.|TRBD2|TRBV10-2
TGCGCCAGCAAACCCCCGGGGGGTTCCTACAATGAGCAGTTCTTC
CASKPPGGSYNEQFF
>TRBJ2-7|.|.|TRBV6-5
TGTGCCAGCAGTTACGGCAGGGGGGGAGGACCTTCCTACGAGCAGTACTTC
CASSYGRGGGPSYEQYF
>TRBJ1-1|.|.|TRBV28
TGTGCCAGCAGTTTACATCAGGTAGTGAACACTGAAGCTTTCTTT
CASSLHQVVNTEAFF
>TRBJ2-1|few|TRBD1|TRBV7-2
TGTGCCAGCAGAGACCGGGACAGGGTAGCAAATGAGCAGTTCTTC
CASRDRDRVANEQFF
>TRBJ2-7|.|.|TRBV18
TGTGCCAGCTCACCGTCCAGTCACCCCTACGAGCAGTACTTC
CASSPSSHPYEQYF
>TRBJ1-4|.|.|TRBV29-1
TGCAGCGCTTCGACAGGCCCCAGGGAAAAACTGTTTTTT
CSASTGPREKLFF
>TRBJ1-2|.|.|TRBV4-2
TGTGCCAGCAGCCAAGTAAGGGGCGGCTACACCTTC
CASSQVRGGYTF
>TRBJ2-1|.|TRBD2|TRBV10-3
TGTGCCATCACCCGGACTAGCGGGGGTGATGAGCAGTTCTTC
CAITRTSGGDEQFF
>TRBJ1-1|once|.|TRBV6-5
TGTGCCAGCAATCGGGGTACGAACACTGAAGCTTTCTTT
CASNRGTNTEAFF
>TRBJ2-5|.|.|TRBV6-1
TGTGCCAGCAGTGAAACCCCGCTCCAGGGGAGGAAAGAGACCCAGTACTTC
CASSETPLQGRKETQYF
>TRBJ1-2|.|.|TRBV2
TGTGCCAGCAGTGAAGGGGGAGAGGCCAACTATGGCTACACCTTC
CASSEGGEANYGYTF
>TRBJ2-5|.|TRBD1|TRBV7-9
TGTGCCAGCAGCGAGCCTGGGACAGCACAAGAGACCCAGTACTTC
CASSEPGTAQETQYF
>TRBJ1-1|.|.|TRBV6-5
TGTGCCAGCAGGGGGTTCATGGGCACTGAAGCTTTCTTT
CASRGFMGTEAFF
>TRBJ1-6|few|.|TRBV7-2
TGTGCCAGCAGCTTGGGGGGTTATAATTCACCCCTCCACTTT
CASSLGGYNSPLHF
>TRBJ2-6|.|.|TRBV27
TGTGCCAGCAGTAAATATCCCGGATCCTCTGGGGCCAACGTCCTGACTTTC
CASSKYPGSSGANVLTF
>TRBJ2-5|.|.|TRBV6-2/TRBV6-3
TGTGCCAGCAGTCCAACTCGTGTAGCAGAGACCCAGTACTTC
CASSPTRVAETQYF
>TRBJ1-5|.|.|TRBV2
TGTGCCAGCAGTGTCGCGGGGGCGGATAGCAATCAGCCCCAGCATTTT
CASSVAGADSNQPQHF
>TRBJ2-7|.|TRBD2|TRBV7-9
TGTGCCAGCAGCTTAATTAGCGGGGGGTCCTACGAGCAGTACTTC
CASSLISGGSYEQYF